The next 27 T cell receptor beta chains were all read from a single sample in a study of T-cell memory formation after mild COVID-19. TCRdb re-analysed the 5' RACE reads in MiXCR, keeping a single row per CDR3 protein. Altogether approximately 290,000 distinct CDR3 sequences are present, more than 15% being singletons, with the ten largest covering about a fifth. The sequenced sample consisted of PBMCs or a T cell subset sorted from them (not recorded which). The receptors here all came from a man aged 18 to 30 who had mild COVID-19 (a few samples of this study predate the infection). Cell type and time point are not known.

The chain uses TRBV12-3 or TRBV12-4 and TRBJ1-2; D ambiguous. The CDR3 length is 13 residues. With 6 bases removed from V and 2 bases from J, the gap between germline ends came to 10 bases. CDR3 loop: CASSREANYGYTF. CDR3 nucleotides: TGTGCCAGCAGCCGGGAGGCAAACTATGGCTACACCTTC.

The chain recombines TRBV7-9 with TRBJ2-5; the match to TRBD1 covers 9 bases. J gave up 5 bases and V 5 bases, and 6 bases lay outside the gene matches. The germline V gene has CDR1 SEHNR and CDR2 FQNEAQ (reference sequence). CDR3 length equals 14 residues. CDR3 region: CASSPAGQGETQYF. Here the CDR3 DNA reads TGTGCCAGCAGCCCCGCCGGACAGGGGGAGACCCAGTACTTC.

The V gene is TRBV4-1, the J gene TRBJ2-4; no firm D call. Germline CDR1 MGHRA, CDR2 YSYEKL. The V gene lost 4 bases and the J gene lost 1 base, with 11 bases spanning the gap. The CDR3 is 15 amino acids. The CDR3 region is CASSPPVRAKNIQYF. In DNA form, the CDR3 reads TGCGCCAGCAGCCCCCCCGTGCGGGCCAAAAACATTCAGTACTTC.

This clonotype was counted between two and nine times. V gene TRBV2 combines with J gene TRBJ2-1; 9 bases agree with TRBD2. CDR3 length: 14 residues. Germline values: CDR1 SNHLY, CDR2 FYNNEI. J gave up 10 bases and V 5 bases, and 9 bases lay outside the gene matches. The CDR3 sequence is CASSTGTSMWEQFF. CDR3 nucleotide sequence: TGTGCCAGCAGTACCGGGACTAGCATGTGGGAGCAGTTCTTC.

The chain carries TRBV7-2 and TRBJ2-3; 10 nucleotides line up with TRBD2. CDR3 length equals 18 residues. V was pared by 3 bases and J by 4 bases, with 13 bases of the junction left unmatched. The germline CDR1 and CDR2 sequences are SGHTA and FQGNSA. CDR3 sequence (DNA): TGTGCCAGCAGCTTTCCCCGTGCCAGCGGGGGGGCCGCAGATACGCAGTATTTT. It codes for CASSFPRASGGAADTQYF.

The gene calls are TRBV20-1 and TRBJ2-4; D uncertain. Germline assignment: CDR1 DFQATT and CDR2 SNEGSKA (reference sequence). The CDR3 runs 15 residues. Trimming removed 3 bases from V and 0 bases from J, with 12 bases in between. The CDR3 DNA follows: TGCAGTGCTAGCCCCTATCGGATAGCCAAAAACATTCAGTACTTC. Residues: CSASPYRIAKNIQYF.

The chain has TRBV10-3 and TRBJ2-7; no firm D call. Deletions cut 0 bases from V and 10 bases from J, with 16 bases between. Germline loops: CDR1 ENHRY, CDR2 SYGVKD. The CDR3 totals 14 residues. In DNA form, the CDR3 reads TGTGCCATCAGTGAGTCGACGGACGGTTCCTACCAGTACTTC. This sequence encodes CAISESTDGSYQYF.

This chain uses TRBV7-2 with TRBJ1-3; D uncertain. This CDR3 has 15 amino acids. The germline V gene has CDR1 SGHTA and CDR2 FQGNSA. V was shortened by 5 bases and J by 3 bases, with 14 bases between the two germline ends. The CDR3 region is CASSQAVGGGNTIYF. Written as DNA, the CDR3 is TGTGCCAGCAGCCAGGCGGTGGGAGGTGGAAACACCATATATTTT. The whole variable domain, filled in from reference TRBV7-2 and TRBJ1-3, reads GAGVSQSPSNKVTEKGKDVELRCDPISGHTALYWYRQSLGQGLEFLIYFQGNSAPDKSGLPSDRFSAERTGGSVSTLTIQRTQQEDSAVYLCASSQAVGGGNTIYFGEGSWLTVV.

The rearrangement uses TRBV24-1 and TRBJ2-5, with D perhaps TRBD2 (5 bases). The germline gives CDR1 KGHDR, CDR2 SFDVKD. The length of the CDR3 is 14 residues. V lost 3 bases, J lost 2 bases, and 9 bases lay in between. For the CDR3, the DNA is TGTGCCACCAGTGATCCGAGGGCGCAAGAGACCCAGTACTTC. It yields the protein CATSDPRAQETQYF.

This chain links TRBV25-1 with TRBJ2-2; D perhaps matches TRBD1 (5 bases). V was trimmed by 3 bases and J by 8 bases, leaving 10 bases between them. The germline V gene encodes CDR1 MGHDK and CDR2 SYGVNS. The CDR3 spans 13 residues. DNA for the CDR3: TGTGCCAGCAGTGATTGGACATCTGGGGAGCTGTTTTTT. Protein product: CASSDWTSGELFF.

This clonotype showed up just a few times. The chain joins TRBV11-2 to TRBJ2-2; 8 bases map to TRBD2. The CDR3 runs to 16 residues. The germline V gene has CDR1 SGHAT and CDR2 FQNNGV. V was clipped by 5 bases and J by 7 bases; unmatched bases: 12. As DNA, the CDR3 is TGTGCCAGCAGCCGCTTATCTGTCCTAGCGGGCGGGGAGCTGTTTTTT. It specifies CASSRLSVLAGGELFF.

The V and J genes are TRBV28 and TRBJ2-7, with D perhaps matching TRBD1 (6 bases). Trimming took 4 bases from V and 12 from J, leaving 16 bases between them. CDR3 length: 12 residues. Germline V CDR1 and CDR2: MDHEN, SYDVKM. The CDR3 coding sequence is TGTGCCAGCAGTTCCCCCTCCGACAGGTCGTACTTC. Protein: CASSSPSDRSYF. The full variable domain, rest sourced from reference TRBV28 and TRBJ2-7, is DVKVTQSSRYLVKRTGEKVFLECVQDMDHENMFWYRQDPGLGLRLIYFSYDVKMKEKGDIPEGYSVSREKKERFSLILESASTNQTSMYLCASSSPSDRSYFGPGTRLTVT.

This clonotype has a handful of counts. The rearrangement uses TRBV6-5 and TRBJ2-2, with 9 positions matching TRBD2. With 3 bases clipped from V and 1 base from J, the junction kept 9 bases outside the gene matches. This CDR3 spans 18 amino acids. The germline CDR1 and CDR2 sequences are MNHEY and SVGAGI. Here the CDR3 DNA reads TGTGCCAGCAGTTATAGGAAGCGGGGGGCCATGAACACCGGGGAGCTGTTTTTT. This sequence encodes CASSYRKRGAMNTGELFF.

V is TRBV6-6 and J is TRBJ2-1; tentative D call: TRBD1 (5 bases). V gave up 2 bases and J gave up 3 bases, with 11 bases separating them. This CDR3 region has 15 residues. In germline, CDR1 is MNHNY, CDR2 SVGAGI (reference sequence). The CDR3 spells CASSYGRRGYNEQFF. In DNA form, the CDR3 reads TGTGCCAGCAGTTACGGTCGAAGGGGCTACAATGAGCAGTTCTTC.

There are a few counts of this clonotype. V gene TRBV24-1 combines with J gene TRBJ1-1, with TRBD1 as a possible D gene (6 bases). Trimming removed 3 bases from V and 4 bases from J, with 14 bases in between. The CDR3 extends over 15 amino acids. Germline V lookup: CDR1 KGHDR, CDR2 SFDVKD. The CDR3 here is CATSDDTEGVTEAFF. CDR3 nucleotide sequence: TGTGCCACCAGTGATGACACAGAGGGGGTCACTGAAGCTTTCTTT.

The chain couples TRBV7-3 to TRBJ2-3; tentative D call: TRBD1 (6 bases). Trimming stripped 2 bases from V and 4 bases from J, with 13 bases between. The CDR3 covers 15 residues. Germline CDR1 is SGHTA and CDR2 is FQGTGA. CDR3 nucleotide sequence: TGTGCCAGCAGCTTACTTGGGACAAGGTCAGATACGCAGTATTTT. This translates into CASSLLGTRSDTQYF.

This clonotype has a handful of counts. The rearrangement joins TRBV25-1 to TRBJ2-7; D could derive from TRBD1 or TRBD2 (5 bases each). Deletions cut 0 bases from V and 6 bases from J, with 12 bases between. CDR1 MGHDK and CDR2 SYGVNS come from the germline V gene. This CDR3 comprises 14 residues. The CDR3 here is CASSEYWPGSEQYV. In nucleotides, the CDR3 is TGTGCCAGCAGTGAATATTGGCCAGGGAGCGAGCAGTACGTC.

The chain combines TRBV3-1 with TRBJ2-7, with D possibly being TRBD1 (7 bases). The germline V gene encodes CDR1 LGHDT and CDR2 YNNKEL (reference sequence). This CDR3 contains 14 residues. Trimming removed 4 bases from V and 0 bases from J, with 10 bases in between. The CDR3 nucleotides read TGTGCCAGCAGCCGGGGGGACAGCTCCTACGAGCAGTACTTC. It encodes CASSRGDSSYEQYF.

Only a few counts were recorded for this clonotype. The CDR3 region is CASSLGLAGASGELFF. As DNA, the CDR3 is TGTGCCAGCAGCTTGGGACTAGCGGGGGCCTCCGGGGAGCTGTTTTTT. V gene TRBV5-6 combines with J gene TRBJ2-2, with 12 bases lining up with TRBD2. V was pared by 0 bases and J by 6 bases, with 3 bases of the junction left unmatched. Germline values: CDR1 SGHDT, CDR2 YYEEEE. The CDR3 totals 16 residues.

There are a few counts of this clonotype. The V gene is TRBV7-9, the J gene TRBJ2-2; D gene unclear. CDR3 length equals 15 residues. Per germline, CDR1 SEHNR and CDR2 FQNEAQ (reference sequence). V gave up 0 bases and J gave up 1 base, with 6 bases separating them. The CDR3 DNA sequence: TGTGCCAGCAGCTTAGCCTCCCTGAACACCGGGGAGCTGTTTTTT. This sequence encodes CASSLASLNTGELFF.

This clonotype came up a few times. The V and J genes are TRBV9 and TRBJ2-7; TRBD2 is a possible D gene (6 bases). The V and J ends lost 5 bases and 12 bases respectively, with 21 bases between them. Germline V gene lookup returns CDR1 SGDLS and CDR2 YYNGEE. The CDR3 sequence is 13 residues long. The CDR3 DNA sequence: TGTGCCAGCAGGGACTATAGAGGCGACGAAGGGTACTTC. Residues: CASRDYRGDEGYF. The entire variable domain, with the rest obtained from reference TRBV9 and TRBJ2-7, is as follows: DSGVTQTPKHLITATGQRVTLRCSPRSGDLSVYWYQQSLDQGLQFLIQYYNGEERAKGNILERFSAQQFPDLHSELNLSSLELGDSALYFCASRDYRGDEGYFGPGTRLTVT.

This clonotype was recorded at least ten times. The CDR3: CASSQAQGSWRETQYF. The CDR3 nucleotides are TGCGCCAGCAGCCAAGCACAGGGGTCGTGGCGAGAGACCCAGTACTTC. This chain joins TRBV4-3 and TRBJ2-5; the match to TRBD1 covers 7 bases. CDR3 length equals 16 residues. CDR1 is LGHNA and CDR2 is YSLEER in the germline V gene. After removal of 1 base from V and 4 bases from J, the junction contained 9 bases not matched to a gene.

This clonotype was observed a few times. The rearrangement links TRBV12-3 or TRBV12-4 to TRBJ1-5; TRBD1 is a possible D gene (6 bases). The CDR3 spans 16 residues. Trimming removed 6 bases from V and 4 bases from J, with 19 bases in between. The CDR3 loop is CASRLGGGRMNQPQHF. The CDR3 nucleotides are TGTGCCAGCAGGCTTGGGGGGGGCCGGATGAATCAGCCCCAGCATTTT.

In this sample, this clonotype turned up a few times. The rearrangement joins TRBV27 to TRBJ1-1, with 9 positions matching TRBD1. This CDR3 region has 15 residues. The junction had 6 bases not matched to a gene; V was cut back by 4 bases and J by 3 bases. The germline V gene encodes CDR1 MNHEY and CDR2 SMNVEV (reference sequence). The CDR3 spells CASSSWTGADTEAFF. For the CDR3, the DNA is TGTGCCAGCAGTTCCTGGACAGGGGCGGACACTGAAGCTTTCTTT.

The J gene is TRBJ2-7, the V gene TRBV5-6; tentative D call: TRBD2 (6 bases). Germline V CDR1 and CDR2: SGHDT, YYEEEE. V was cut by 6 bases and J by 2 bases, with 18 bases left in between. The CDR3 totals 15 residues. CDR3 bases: TGTGCCAGCACCTCACCTCCGGGGGAAGCCTACGAGCAGTACGTC. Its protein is CASTSPPGEAYEQYV.

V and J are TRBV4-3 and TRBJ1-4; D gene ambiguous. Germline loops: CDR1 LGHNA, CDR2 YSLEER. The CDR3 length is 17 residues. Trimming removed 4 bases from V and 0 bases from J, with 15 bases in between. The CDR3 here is CASSRTFPLPTNEKLFF. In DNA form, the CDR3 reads TGCGCCAGCAGCCGGACCTTCCCCCTCCCAACTAATGAAAAACTGTTTTTT.

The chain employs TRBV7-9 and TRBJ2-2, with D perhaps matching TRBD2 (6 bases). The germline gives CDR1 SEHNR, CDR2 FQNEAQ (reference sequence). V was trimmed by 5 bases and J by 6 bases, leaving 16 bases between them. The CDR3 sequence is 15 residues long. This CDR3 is CASSIDVGRSGELFF. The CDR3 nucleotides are TGTGCCAGCAGCATCGACGTGGGGAGGTCCGGGGAGCTGTTTTTT.